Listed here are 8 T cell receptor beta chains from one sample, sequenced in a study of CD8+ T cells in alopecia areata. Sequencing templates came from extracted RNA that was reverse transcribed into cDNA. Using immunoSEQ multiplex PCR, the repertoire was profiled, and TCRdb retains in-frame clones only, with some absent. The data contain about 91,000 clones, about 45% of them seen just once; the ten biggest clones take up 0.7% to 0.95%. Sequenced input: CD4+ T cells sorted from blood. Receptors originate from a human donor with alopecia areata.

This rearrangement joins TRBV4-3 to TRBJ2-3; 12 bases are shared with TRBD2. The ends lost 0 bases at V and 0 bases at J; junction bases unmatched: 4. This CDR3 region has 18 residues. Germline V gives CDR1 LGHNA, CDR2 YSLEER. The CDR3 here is CASSQDGTSGHSTDTQYF. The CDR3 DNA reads TGCGCCAGCAGCCAAGACGGGACTAGCGGGCATAGCACAGATACGCAGTATTTT.

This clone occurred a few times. The CDR3 loop is CSVEGGETQYF. CDR3 sequence (DNA): TGCAGCGTTGAGGGGGGAGAGACCCAGTACTTC. The chain is built from TRBV29-1 and TRBJ2-5, with a tentative D call TRBD2 (6 bases). This CDR3 spans 11 amino acids. Germline V CDR1 and CDR2: SQVTM, ANQGSEA. The ends were cut back, 3 bases at V and 4 bases at J, with 6 bases in the middle.

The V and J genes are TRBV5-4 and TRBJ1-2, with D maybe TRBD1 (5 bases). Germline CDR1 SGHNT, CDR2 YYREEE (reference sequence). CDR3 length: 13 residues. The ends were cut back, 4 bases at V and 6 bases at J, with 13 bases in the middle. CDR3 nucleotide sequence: TGTGCCAGCAGCCACCCAGACAGAGATGGCTACACCTTC. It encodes CASSHPDRDGYTF.

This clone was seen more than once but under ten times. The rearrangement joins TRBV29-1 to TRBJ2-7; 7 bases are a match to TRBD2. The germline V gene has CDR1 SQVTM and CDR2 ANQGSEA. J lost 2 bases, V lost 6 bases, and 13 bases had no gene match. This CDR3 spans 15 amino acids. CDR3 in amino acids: CSVEGRAANPYEQYF. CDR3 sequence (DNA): TGCAGCGTAGAGGGGAGGGCAGCTAACCCCTACGAGCAGTACTTC.

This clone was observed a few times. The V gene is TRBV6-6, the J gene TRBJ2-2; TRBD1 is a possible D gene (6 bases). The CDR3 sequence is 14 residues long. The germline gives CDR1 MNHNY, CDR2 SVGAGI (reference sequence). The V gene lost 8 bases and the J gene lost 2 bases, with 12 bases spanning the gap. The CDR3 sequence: CASAVTGNTGELFF. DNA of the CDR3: TGTGCCAGCGCCGTGACAGGAAACACCGGGGAGCTGTTTTTT.

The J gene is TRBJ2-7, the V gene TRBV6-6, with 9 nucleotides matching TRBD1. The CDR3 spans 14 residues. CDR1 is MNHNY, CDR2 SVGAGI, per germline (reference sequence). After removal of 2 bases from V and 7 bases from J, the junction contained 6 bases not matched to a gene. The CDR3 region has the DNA TGTGCCAGCAGTTACGGGGACAGGGTGGGTGAGCAGTACTTC. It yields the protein CASSYGDRVGEQYF.

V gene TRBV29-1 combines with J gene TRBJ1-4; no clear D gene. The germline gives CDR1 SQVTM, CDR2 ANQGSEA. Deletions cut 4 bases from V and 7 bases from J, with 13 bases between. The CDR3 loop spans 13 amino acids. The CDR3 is CSVGLTPFEKLFF. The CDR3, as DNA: TGCAGCGTTGGCCTGACACCGTTTGAAAAACTGTTTTTT.

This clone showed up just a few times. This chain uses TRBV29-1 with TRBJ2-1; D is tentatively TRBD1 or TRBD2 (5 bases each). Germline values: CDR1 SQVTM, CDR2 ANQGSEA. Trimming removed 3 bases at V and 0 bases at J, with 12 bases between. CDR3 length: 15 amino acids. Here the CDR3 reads CSVDGAQSSYNEQFF. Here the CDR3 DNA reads TGCAGCGTTGACGGGGCGCAAAGCTCCTACAATGAGCAGTTCTTC.